This record concerns one T cell receptor (beta chain) sequence. Germline V lookup: CDR1 SEHNR, CDR2 FQNEAQ (reference sequence). This CDR3 comprises 16 residues. V lost 1 base to trimming and J lost 1 base, with 12 bases between them. cDNA molecules carried unique molecular identifiers, and template switching added a universal primer site. Each CDR3 protein is one row after TCRdb ran MiXCR on the 5' RACE reads. The sample includes nearly 650,000 distinct CDR3 sequences, about 7% of them seen just once. This sample was taken from a study of identical twins. These data were also reused for a study on yellow fever vaccine responses in identical twins.

This rearrangement joins TRBV7-9 to TRBJ2-3; D could derive from TRBD1 or TRBD2 (6 bases each). The sequenced sample was PBMCs. The sequence derives from a woman in her late teens or twenties in good health. The CDR3 DNA sequence: TGTGCCAGCAGCTTAGTGGCAGGGGAGGGCACAGATACGCAGTATTTT. It yields the protein CASSLVAGEGTDTQYF. Variable domain in full (rest from reference TRBV7-9 and TRBJ2-3): DTGVSQNPRHKITKRGQNVTFRCDPISEHNRLYWYRQTLGQGPEFLTYFQNEAQLEKSRLLSDRFSAERPKGSFSTLEIQRTEQGDSAMYLCASSLVAGEGTDTQYFGPGTRLTVL.